The present T cell receptor beta chain was sequenced within a study of cytomegalovirus exposure and HLA in healthy donors. Study-wide results and limits: In a later analysis, across HLA loci, associated TCR counts were highest for DRB1, lowest for HLA-C.

The PCR had 60 Vbeta and 13 Jbeta primers. Libraries were prepared by immunoSEQ multiplex PCR; TCRdb keeps only in-frame clonotypes and omits some of them. The data hold over 150,000 clones, with about four fifths observed a single time. The germline gives CDR1 SEHNR, CDR2 FQNEAQ (reference sequence). Trimming removed 2 bases at V and 2 bases at J, with 12 bases between. The CDR3 length is 15 residues. As to this clone: Its antigen is currently unknown.

Sequenced sample: PBMCs. The clonotype originates from a woman aged 50 to 60 in good health and CMV-seropositive. The chain combines TRBV7-9 with TRBJ1-1; possibly TRBD1 for D (6 bases). The CDR3 sequence: CASSLTGTPNTEAFF. The CDR3 nucleotides are TGTGCCAGCAGCTTAACCGGGACACCTAACACTGAAGCTTTCTTT.